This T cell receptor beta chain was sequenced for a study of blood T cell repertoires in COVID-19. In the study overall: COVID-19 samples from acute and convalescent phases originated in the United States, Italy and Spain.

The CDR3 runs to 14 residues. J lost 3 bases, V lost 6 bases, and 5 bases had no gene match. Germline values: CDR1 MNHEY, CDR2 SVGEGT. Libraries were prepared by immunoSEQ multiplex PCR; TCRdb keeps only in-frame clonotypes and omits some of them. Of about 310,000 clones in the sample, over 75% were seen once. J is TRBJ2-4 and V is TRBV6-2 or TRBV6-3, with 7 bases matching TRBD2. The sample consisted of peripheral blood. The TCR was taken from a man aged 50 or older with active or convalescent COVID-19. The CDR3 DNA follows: TGTGCCAGCAGCACAGGACTAGACAAAAACATTCAGTACTTC. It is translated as CASSTGLDKNIQYF.